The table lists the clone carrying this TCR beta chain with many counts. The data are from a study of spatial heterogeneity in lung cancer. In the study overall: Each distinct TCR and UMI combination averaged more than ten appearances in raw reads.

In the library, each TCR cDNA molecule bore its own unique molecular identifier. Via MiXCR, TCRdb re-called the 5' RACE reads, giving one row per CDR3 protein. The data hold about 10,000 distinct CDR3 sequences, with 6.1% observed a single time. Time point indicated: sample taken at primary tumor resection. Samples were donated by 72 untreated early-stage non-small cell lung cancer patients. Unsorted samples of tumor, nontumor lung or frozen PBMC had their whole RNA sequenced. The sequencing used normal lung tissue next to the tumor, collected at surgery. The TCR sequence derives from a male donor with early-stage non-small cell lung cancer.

CDR3 in amino acids: CASSPAKGEQFF. The DNA of the CDR3 is TGTGCCAGCAGCCCCGCTAAGGGTGAGCAGTTCTTC. The V call is TRBV7-2, the J call TRBJ2-1; D is undetermined. V lost 5 bases, J lost 9 bases, and 11 bases lay in between. The CDR3 is 12 amino acids. Germline values: CDR1 SGHTA, CDR2 FQGNSA. Complete variable domain (other parts from reference TRBV7-2 and TRBJ2-1): GAGVSQSPSNKVTEKGKDVELRCDPISGHTALYWYRQSLGQGLEFLIYFQGNSAPDKSGLPSDRFSAERTGGSVSTLTIQRTQQEDSAVYLCASSPAKGEQFFGPGTRLTVL.